This TCR beta chain comes out of a study of cytomegalovirus exposure and HLA in healthy donors. The V gene's germline CDR1 is KGHSH and CDR2 LQKENI. The CDR3 contains 15 residues. Of note for this clone: Its antigen is still unknown.

Study-wide results and limits: Reported results showed that the classifier diagnosed cytomegalovirus status with high specificity and sensitivity. Likely technical artifact: a cluster of highly shared sequence variants.

The study ran its PCR with 60 Vbeta and 13 Jbeta primers. The data were produced by immunoSEQ multiplex PCR, yet TCRdb's version contains in-frame clones alone and is incomplete. The sample lists under 200,000 clones, about 62% occurring once. The receptor was derived from a man aged 40-55 years in good health and CMV-seronegative. Sequences were obtained from PBMCs. The rearrangement uses TRBV18 and TRBJ2-5, with D tentatively TRBD1 (6 bases). The end of the DNA aligns better with TRBJ2-7, so the J call may be wrong. CDR3 region: CASSALTGLTYEQYF. CDR3 DNA sequence: TGTGCCAGCTCAGCCCTGACAGGACTCACCTACGAGCAGTACTTC.